The present T cell receptor beta chain was sequenced within a study of graft-versus-host responses after intestinal transplantation. Clones were read by immunoSEQ multiplex PCR, and TCRdb kept only the in-frame ones, dropping some. The table has about 14,000 clones, 77% seen once; the top ten hold 3.5% to 4%. The CDR3 runs to 16 residues. In germline, CDR1 is SGHNT, CDR2 YENEEA. V lost 0 bases and J 7 bases, leaving 16 bases between the germline ends. Lymphocytes from graft epithelium and lamina propria were isolated. The chain is built from TRBV11-3 and TRBJ2-1; weak D call: TRBD2 (7 bases). The sequence derives from a human patient who received an intestinal transplant, so some T cells may come from the graft donor. The source material was ileum tissue, sampled just under 28 days after intestinal transplant. The CDR3 is CASSLEPRGAWNEQFF. CDR3 in DNA: TGTGCCAGCAGCTTAGAACCCCGGGGGGCCTGGAATGAGCAGTTCTTC.